Listed below are T cell receptor beta chains from one sample, sequenced in a study of lymphopenia after photon versus proton radiotherapy. Measured with immunoSEQ multiplex PCR; TCRdb has only the in-frame clones, and not every one. Seen here are roughly 61,000 clones, roughly 87% observed once, and the top ten hold more than 10%. Sequences were derived from peripheral blood, sampled from a patient treated with proton-based radiotherapy. The receptors originated from a man older than 75 with esophageal cancer. The CDR3 runs from the conserved cysteine through the conserved F or W.

TRBV7-2 16 CASSRERVDYNSPLHF
TRBV7-2 16 CASSLGGVGANTEAFF
TRBV11-3 13 CASSTRGTGELFF
TRBV23-1 21 CASRRPFRGGFSLRAHNEQFF
TRBV30 16 CAWSVSGTGTQETQYF
TRBV18 15 CASSPRRDANYGYTF
TRBV18 16 CASSLSSGRPTDTQYF
TRBV7-9 17 CASSLPTSGRGTGELFF
TRBV6-5 15 CASSPGLATGYEQFF
TRBV14 16 CASSPLSGGARNEQFF
TRBV5-6 12 CASSFQVNEQFF
TRBV6-5 15 CASSYDSSSSYEQYF
TRBV19 14 CASSVTGAYSEAFF
TRBV30 14 CAWSVLGGRTEAFF
TRBV7-2 16 CASTQTGTSGRYEQFF
TRBV18 16 CASSPLSRELRTEAFF
TRBV6-5 15 CASSYSTGSNSPLHF
TRBV11-2 14 CASNPSGSPYEQYF
TRBV18 14 CASSDGGVAQPQHF
TRBV2 17 CASSVERGLRGLDEQFF
TRBV5-8 14 CASSLDGTAGGYTF
TRBV11-2 14 CASSRGRANTEAFF
TRBV27 13 CASSLRSGNTIYF
TRBV6-1 15 CASSEPGQGKAEQYF
TRBV7-9 14 CASSLAGVSEKLFF
TRBV9 15 CASSSQTGYQETQYF
TRBV30 14 CAWSQGLAGEAQFF
TRBV9 14 CASSPRTSPDTQYF
TRBV5-1 15 CASSPGMSSGNTIYF
TRBV30 17 CAWSVYTTYATNEKLFF
TRBV5-1 14 CASSFGLATNEQFF
TRBV19 16 CASSIVLLISYNEQFF
TRBV12-5 15 CASGPLDVESTEAFF
TRBV4-3 14 CASSQWGRGTEAFF
TRBV18 15 CASSPRGQTTDTQYF
TRBV9 12 CASSVGIGGYTF
TRBV7-2 18 CASSASLPGQRNYNEQFF
TRBV7-6 14 CASSLPGAGQPQHF
TRBV4-1 13 CASSQETRNEQFF
TRBV7-6 16 CASSLEPAGGPGEQYF
TRBV5-1 18 CASSLQPSGPSGANVLTF
TRBV19 13 CASSISENYGYTF
TRBV5-1 14 CASSLWVRDTEAFF
TRBV29-1 11 CSVEEGMGYTF
TRBV18 12 CASMGGDAFGFF
TRBV4-3 16 CASSQESGQPGETQYF
TRBV5-1 13 CASSFSDTGELFF
TRBV5-4 16 CASSLAGVAGDNEQFF
TRBV6-6 14 CASSYLPANTEAFF